The next 13 T cell receptor beta chains were all read from a single sample in a study of Tregs in tolerant kidney transplant recipients. Using immunoSEQ multiplex PCR, the repertoire was profiled, and TCRdb retains in-frame clones only, with some absent. The sample lists about 120,000 clones, roughly nine tenths seen once, with over 0.5% in the top ten. Sequenced material: CD4+ T cells from blood. The receptors derive from a human donor in good health.

The V gene is TRBV27, the J gene TRBJ2-3; 7 nucleotides agree with TRBD2. CDR3 length: 14 residues. Looked up from germline, CDR1 is MNHEY and CDR2 is SMNVEV (reference sequence). J gave up 2 bases and V 7 bases, and 6 bases lay outside the gene matches. Here the CDR3 reads CASTLTSHTDTQYF. CDR3 sequence (DNA): TGTGCCAGCACCTTGACTAGCCACACAGATACGCAGTATTTT.

The chain links TRBV5-1 to TRBJ1-1, with a tentative D call TRBD1 (5 bases). The V gene lost 6 bases and the J gene lost 6 bases, with 18 bases spanning the gap. The V gene's germline CDR1 is SGHRS and CDR2 YFSETQ. This CDR3 contains 14 residues. The CDR3 here is CASNLGTGDAEAFF. The CDR3 coding sequence is TGCGCCAGCAACCTGGGGACGGGAGACGCTGAAGCTTTCTTT.

This clone occurred once. Other DNA sequences within the sample encode an identical CDR3. The rearrangement links TRBV9 to TRBJ1-3; 8 bases are shared with TRBD1. V was clipped by 3 bases and J by 0 bases; unmatched bases: 5. The CDR3 loop spans 16 amino acids. Per germline, CDR1 SGDLS and CDR2 YYNGEE. CDR3 DNA sequence: TGTGCCAGCAGCGCGGGACAGGCGAACTCTGGAAACACCATATATTTT. Amino acids: CASSAGQANSGNTIYF.

The chain links TRBV6-4 to TRBJ1-1, with a tentative D call TRBD1 (6 bases). The V gene's germline CDR1 is MRHNA and CDR2 SNTAGT. CDR3 length: 13 residues. V was shortened by 4 bases and J by 2 bases, with 8 bases between the two germline ends. CDR3 region: CASSATGNTEAFF. The CDR3 nucleotides are TGTGCCAGCAGTGCGACAGGAAACACTGAAGCTTTCTTT.

CDR3 DNA: TGTGCCAGCAGCTTAGAGCCTAGCGGGGACGAGGAGTCGGACAATGAGCAGTTCTTC. Its translation is CASSLEPSGDEESDNEQFF. The chain carries TRBV7-6 and TRBJ2-1, with 9 positions matching TRBD2. Unmatched junction bases numbered 15, after V lost 1 base and J lost 5 bases. The CDR3 totals 19 residues. Germline CDR1 and CDR2: SGHVS and FNYEAQ.

This clone was seen a single time. CDR3 sequence: CASSLGGIYGYTF. CDR3 DNA sequence: TGTGCCAGCAGCCTGGGGGGGATCTATGGCTACACCTTC. The chain recombines TRBV7-2 with TRBJ1-2; tentative D call: TRBD1 (5 bases). The length of the CDR3 is 13 residues. The ends were cut back, 5 bases at V and 4 bases at J, with 11 bases in the middle. The germline CDR1 and CDR2 sequences are SGHTA and FQGNSA.

The rearrangement joins TRBV4-1 to TRBJ2-5; tentatively, D is TRBD1 (5 bases). Germline assignment: CDR1 MGHRA and CDR2 YSYEKL. The CDR3 runs to 14 residues. The germline V and J ends were trimmed by 5 bases and 5 bases, with 15 bases remaining between them. CDR3 DNA sequence: TGCGCCAGCAGCTTTCCAGGGAACTGGGAGACCCAGTACTTC. This encodes CASSFPGNWETQYF.

V gene TRBV6-6 combines with J gene TRBJ1-5; a weak D match, TRBD1 (5 bases). With 6 bases removed from V and 7 bases from J, the gap between germline ends came to 7 bases. The CDR3 runs 11 residues. Germline V lookup: CDR1 MNHNY, CDR2 SVGAGI (reference sequence). In nucleotides, the CDR3 is TGTGCCAGCAGCCAGGGCCAGCCCCAGCATTTT. Its translation: CASSQGQPQHF.

The chain is built from TRBV2 and TRBJ1-5; unclear D gene. Trimming shortened V by 1 base and J by 5 bases, and 6 bases separated the two germline ends. Germline V gene sequence: CDR1 SNHLY, CDR2 FYNNEI. The length of the CDR3 is 13 residues. The CDR3 spells CASSEGRHQPQHF. In DNA, the CDR3 is TGTGCCAGCAGTGAAGGCCGTCATCAGCCCCAGCATTTT.

The chain combines TRBV18 with TRBJ2-2; 7 bases fit TRBD1. J gave up 7 bases and V 6 bases, and 17 bases lay outside the gene matches. The CDR3 is 17 residues long. Per germline, CDR1 KGHSH and CDR2 LQKENI. CDR3 in amino acids: CASSGDRVITGGGELFF. The CDR3, as DNA: TGTGCCAGCTCTGGTGACAGGGTCATTACCGGAGGCGGGGAGCTGTTTTTT. Drawing the rest from reference TRBV18 and TRBJ2-2, the complete variable domain is NAGVMQNPRHLVRRRGQEARLRCSPMKGHSHVYWYRQLPEEGLKFMVYLQKENIIDESGMPKERFSAEFPKEGPSILRIQQVVRGDSAAYFCASSGDRVITGGGELFFGEGSRLTVL.

V usage is TRBV27 and J usage is TRBJ1-1; TRBD1 is a possible D gene (6 bases). V gave up 6 bases and J gave up 1 base, with 15 bases separating them. The germline V gene encodes CDR1 MNHEY and CDR2 SMNVEV (reference sequence). The length of the CDR3 is 15 residues. In DNA, the CDR3 is TGTGCCAGCAGCCCCTTCACGGGGGCGAACACTGAAGCTTTCTTT. The encoded protein is CASSPFTGANTEAFF.

This rearrangement joins TRBV4-2 to TRBJ2-5; TRBD2 agrees at 11 bases. The CDR3 extends over 15 amino acids. After removal of 4 bases from V and 3 bases from J, the junction contained 4 bases not matched to a gene. Looked up from germline, CDR1 is LGHNA and CDR2 is YNFKEQ. CDR3 protein: CASSLGTSGKETQYF. The DNA for the CDR3 is TGTGCCAGCAGCCTCGGGACTAGCGGAAAAGAGACCCAGTACTTC.

This clone came up once. V usage is TRBV7-2 and J usage is TRBJ1-4; D is possibly TRBD1 (5 bases). CDR3 length equals 19 residues. CDR1 and CDR2 from the germline V gene are SGHTA and FQGNSA. V was clipped by 2 bases and J by 4 bases, with 23 bases between them. The CDR3 spells CASSLLRTAGQGYNEKLFF. For the CDR3, the DNA is TGTGCCAGCAGCTTACTGCGTACCGCTGGCCAGGGATATAATGAAAAACTGTTTTTT.